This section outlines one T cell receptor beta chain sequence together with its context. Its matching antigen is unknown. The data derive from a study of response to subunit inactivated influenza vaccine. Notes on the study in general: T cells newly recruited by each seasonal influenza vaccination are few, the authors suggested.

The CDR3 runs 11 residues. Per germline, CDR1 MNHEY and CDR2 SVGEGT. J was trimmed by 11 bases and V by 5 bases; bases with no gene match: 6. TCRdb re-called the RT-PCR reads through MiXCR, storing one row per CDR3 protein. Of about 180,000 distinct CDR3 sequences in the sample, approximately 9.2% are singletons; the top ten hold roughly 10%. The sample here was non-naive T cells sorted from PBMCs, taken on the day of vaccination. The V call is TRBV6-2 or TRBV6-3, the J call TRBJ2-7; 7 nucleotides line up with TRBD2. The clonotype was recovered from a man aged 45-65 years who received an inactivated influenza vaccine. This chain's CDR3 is CASSLGGYKYF. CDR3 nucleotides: TGTGCCAGCAGTCTGGGGGGGTACAAGTACTTC.